This passage covers 6 T cell receptor beta chains from one sample sequenced in a study of OX40 agonist ivuxolimab in advanced cancers. Libraries were prepared by immunoSEQ multiplex PCR; TCRdb keeps only in-frame clonotypes and omits some of them. Of about 60,000 clones in the sample, around 87% were seen once. The material was CD4+ or CD8+ T cells sorted from blood, obtained in a trial of the OX40 agonist ivuxolimab. These receptors originate from an adult with an advanced solid tumor such as melanoma, head and neck, liver or kidney cancer.

V gene TRBV5-1 combines with J gene TRBJ1-5; D gene ambiguous. Trimming stripped 0 bases from V and 6 bases from J, with 10 bases between. The CDR3 contains 14 residues. Germline lookup yields CDR1 SGHRS and CDR2 YFSETQ. Written as DNA, the CDR3 is TGCGCCAGCAGCTTGGGTATACCGGGTCAGCCCCAGCATTTT. This gives the protein CASSLGIPGQPQHF. The variable domain in full, completed from reference TRBV5-1 and TRBJ1-5, reads KAGVTQTPRYLIKTRGQQVTLSCSPISGHRSVSWYQQTPGQGLQFLFEYFSETQRNKGNFPGRFSGRQFSNSRSEMNVSTLELGDSALYLCASSLGIPGQPQHFGDGTRLSIL.

The chain links TRBV5-8 to TRBJ2-7; TRBD1 is a possible D gene (5 bases). The CDR3 sequence is 14 residues long. V was shortened by 2 bases and J by 2 bases, with 11 bases between the two germline ends. Per the germline V gene, CDR1 is SGHTS and CDR2 is YDEGEE. CDR3 region: CASSLGAATYEQYF. DNA of the CDR3: TGTGCCAGCAGCTTAGGGGCGGCGACCTACGAGCAGTACTTC.

V and J are TRBV6-1 and TRBJ2-1; D is undetermined. Trimming stripped 4 bases from V and 9 bases from J, with 7 bases between. The CDR3 is 11 amino acids. Germline CDR1 and CDR2: MNHNS and SASEGT. This CDR3 reads CASSVKIEQFF. The CDR3 DNA follows: TGTGCCAGCAGTGTTAAGATTGAGCAGTTCTTC.

The CDR3 DNA reads as TGTGCCAGCAGGGAGACAGCATATGGCTACACCTTC. Residues: CASRETAYGYTF. The chain links TRBV2 to TRBJ1-2, with D possibly TRBD1 on 5 matching bases. The V gene lost 6 bases and the J gene lost 5 bases, with 10 bases spanning the gap. Germline V CDR1 and CDR2: SNHLY, FYNNEI. This CDR3 has 12 amino acids.

The V and J genes are TRBV20-1 and TRBJ2-1; the match to TRBD2 covers 7 bases. The junction had 2 bases not matched to a gene; V was cut back by 5 bases and J by 7 bases. CDR1 and CDR2 from the germline V gene are DFQATT and SNEGSKA (reference sequence). There are 11 residues in the CDR3. The CDR3 spells CSAGGGNEQFF. CDR3 nucleotide sequence: TGCAGTGCTGGGGGGGGGAATGAGCAGTTCTTC.

This rearrangement joins TRBV19 to TRBJ1-6; maybe TRBD1 (5 bases). V dropped 5 bases and J dropped 9 bases, with 11 bases sitting between them. The CDR3 totals 13 residues. Germline loops: CDR1 LNHDA, CDR2 SQIVND (reference sequence). CDR3 nucleotide sequence: TGTGCCAGTAGTGGGGGAAGAGGTTCACCCCTCCACTTT. It codes for CASSGGRGSPLHF.